This is a list of T cell receptor beta chains from one sample in a study of T-cell memory formation after mild COVID-19. TCRdb recomputed calls from the 5' RACE reads with MiXCR, one row per CDR3 protein. Of 400,000 to 500,000 distinct CDR3 sequences listed, around 18% are singletons. The sample taken for sequencing was PBMCs or a T cell subset sorted from them (not recorded which). These receptors were collected from an adult woman who had mild COVID-19 (a few samples of this study predate the infection). Cell type and time point are not known. The CDR3 runs from the conserved cysteine through the conserved F or W. The order of the fields is V gene, clone size, J gene, D gene, CDR3 protein, CDR3 DNA. The D gene is left open where the match is weak. Rows may omit the clone size; those that give it use once, few, many or a size class.

v_call: TRBV7-6; clone_size: NA; j_call: TRBJ2-7; d_call: TRBD2; cdr3_aa: CASSLDGGAALPRNEQYF; cdr3_nt: TGTGCCAGCAGCTTAGACGGGGGGGCCGCCCTACCGCGGAACGAGCAGTACTTC
v_call: TRBV5-1; clone_size: NA; j_call: TRBJ2-7; d_call: TRBD2; cdr3_aa: CASSLELAGVGEQYF; cdr3_nt: TGCGCCAGCAGCTTGGAGCTAGCGGGAGTCGGCGAGCAGTACTTC
v_call: TRBV5-1; clone_size: NA; j_call: TRBJ1-4; d_call: TRBD1; cdr3_aa: CASSTTGGYREKLFF; cdr3_nt: TGCGCCAGCAGCACCACAGGGGGCTATCGTGAAAAACTGTTTTTT
v_call: TRBV24-1; clone_size: NA; j_call: TRBJ2-5; d_call: NA; cdr3_aa: CATSDLGHGRNQETQYF; cdr3_nt: TGTGCCACCAGTGATTTGGGTCACGGCCGCAACCAAGAGACCCAGTACTTC
v_call: TRBV30; clone_size: few; j_call: TRBJ1-5; d_call: NA; cdr3_aa: CAWSPHSNQPQHF; cdr3_nt: TGTGCCTGGAGTCCGCATAGCAATCAGCCCCAGCATTTT
v_call: TRBV20-1; clone_size: NA; j_call: TRBJ2-1; d_call: NA; cdr3_aa: CSASWDHKTGFF; cdr3_nt: TGCAGTGCGAGTTGGGACCACAAGACGGGGTTCTTC
v_call: TRBV3-1; clone_size: NA; j_call: TRBJ1-3; d_call: TRBD1; cdr3_aa: CASSDTGGATFGNTIYF; cdr3_nt: TGTGCCAGCAGCGACACAGGGGGCGCAACCTTTGGAAACACCATATATTTT
v_call: TRBV27; clone_size: few; j_call: TRBJ2-3; d_call: TRBD2; cdr3_aa: CASSLLLAGDGTDTQYF; cdr3_nt: TGTGCCAGCAGTTTACTTCTAGCGGGAGACGGCACAGATACGCAGTATTTT
v_call: TRBV4-2; clone_size: NA; j_call: TRBJ2-1; d_call: TRBD2; cdr3_aa: CASSQGTSGGPYNEQFF; cdr3_nt: TGTGCCAGCAGCCAAGGGACTAGCGGGGGCCCATACAATGAGCAGTTCTTC
v_call: TRBV7-3; clone_size: few; j_call: TRBJ2-3; d_call: NA; cdr3_aa: CASSFEGTTDTQYF; cdr3_nt: TGTGCCAGCAGCTTTGAGGGTACCACAGATACGCAGTATTTT
v_call: TRBV12-3/TRBV12-4; clone_size: few; j_call: TRBJ2-5; d_call: TRBD1; cdr3_aa: CASSLAPRQGQETQYF; cdr3_nt: TGTGCCAGCAGTTTAGCCCCACGACAGGGGCAAGAGACCCAGTACTTC
v_call: TRBV5-1; clone_size: NA; j_call: TRBJ2-3; d_call: NA; cdr3_aa: CASSLSASADTQYF; cdr3_nt: TGCGCCAGCAGCTTGTCCGCTAGCGCAGATACGCAGTATTTT
v_call: TRBV5-1; clone_size: few; j_call: TRBJ2-6; d_call: NA; cdr3_aa: CASSQQGMGGANVLTF; cdr3_nt: TGCGCCAGCAGCCAACAGGGAATGGGGGGGGCCAACGTCCTGACTTTC
v_call: TRBV29-1; clone_size: once; j_call: TRBJ1-1; d_call: NA; cdr3_aa: CSAQEGVYTEAFF; cdr3_nt: TGCAGCGCCCAAGAGGGGGTATACACTGAAGCTTTCTTT
v_call: TRBV7-3; clone_size: few; j_call: TRBJ2-1; d_call: NA; cdr3_aa: CASSLRGQELNEQFF; cdr3_nt: TGTGCCAGCAGCTTACGGGGGCAGGAATTAAATGAGCAGTTCTTC
v_call: TRBV4-2; clone_size: few; j_call: TRBJ2-6; d_call: TRBD1; cdr3_aa: CASSQAGTGGLTGANVLTF; cdr3_nt: TGTGCCAGCAGCCAAGCCGGGACAGGGGGCCTGACTGGGGCCAACGTCCTGACTTTC
v_call: TRBV3-1; clone_size: NA; j_call: TRBJ2-5; d_call: TRBD1; cdr3_aa: CASRGTGGGETQYF; cdr3_nt: TGTGCCAGCAGAGGGACAGGGGGCGGTGAGACCCAGTACTTC
v_call: TRBV12-3/TRBV12-4; clone_size: NA; j_call: TRBJ2-3; d_call: TRBD1; cdr3_aa: CASSPGTGVYF; cdr3_nt: TGTGCCAGCAGCCCCGGGACAGGGGTGTATTTT
v_call: TRBV29-1; clone_size: NA; j_call: TRBJ2-6; d_call: NA; cdr3_aa: CSASGGTGTSGANVLTF; cdr3_nt: TGCAGCGCTTCCGGGGGAACTGGGACATCTGGGGCCAACGTCCTGACTTTC
v_call: TRBV27; clone_size: NA; j_call: TRBJ1-5; d_call: NA; cdr3_aa: CASSLSLGGNQPQHF; cdr3_nt: TGTGCCAGCAGTTTATCACTCGGAGGCAATCAGCCCCAGCATTTT
v_call: TRBV18; clone_size: few; j_call: TRBJ1-4; d_call: NA; cdr3_aa: CASSPGQEKNEKLFF; cdr3_nt: TGTGCCAGCTCACCCGGCCAGGAGAAAAATGAAAAACTGTTTTTT
v_call: TRBV7-2; clone_size: few; j_call: TRBJ2-7; d_call: NA; cdr3_aa: CASSNFWKGTYEQYF; cdr3_nt: TGTGCCAGCAGTAATTTCTGGAAGGGGACCTACGAGCAGTACTTC
v_call: TRBV7-9; clone_size: few; j_call: TRBJ2-7; d_call: NA; cdr3_aa: CASSLTDIPEQYF; cdr3_nt: TGTGCCAGCAGCTTAACGGACATTCCCGAGCAGTACTTC
v_call: TRBV5-1; clone_size: NA; j_call: TRBJ1-4; d_call: NA; cdr3_aa: CASRIGGFNEKLFF; cdr3_nt: TGCGCCAGCCGCATCGGGGGGTTTAATGAAAAACTGTTTTTT
v_call: TRBV20-1; clone_size: few; j_call: TRBJ1-2; d_call: NA; cdr3_aa: CSATQENYGYTF; cdr3_nt: TGCAGTGCGACACAGGAGAACTATGGCTACACCTTC
v_call: TRBV6-5; clone_size: NA; j_call: TRBJ2-6; d_call: NA; cdr3_aa: CASRREGGLSGANVLTF; cdr3_nt: TGTGCCAGCAGACGTGAGGGCGGACTCTCTGGGGCCAACGTCCTGACTTTC
v_call: TRBV28; clone_size: few; j_call: TRBJ1-5; d_call: NA; cdr3_aa: CASSLPTDYSNQPQHF; cdr3_nt: TGTGCCAGCAGTTTACCGACAGATTATAGCAATCAGCCCCAGCATTTT
v_call: TRBV20-1; clone_size: NA; j_call: TRBJ2-1; d_call: TRBD2; cdr3_aa: CSSPGGPSYNEQFF; cdr3_nt: TGCAGCTCGCCGGGGGGGCCCTCCTACAATGAGCAGTTCTTC
v_call: TRBV2; clone_size: NA; j_call: TRBJ2-5; d_call: NA; cdr3_aa: CASSEGASAQYF; cdr3_nt: TGTGCCAGCAGTGAAGGGGCGTCGGCCCAGTACTTC
v_call: TRBV11-2; clone_size: NA; j_call: TRBJ2-1; d_call: TRBD2; cdr3_aa: CASSPRGGGVSVF; cdr3_nt: TGTGCCAGCAGCCCCCGGGGGGGGGGAGTGTCGGTCTTC
v_call: TRBV12-3/TRBV12-4; clone_size: NA; j_call: TRBJ2-5; d_call: NA; cdr3_aa: CASRARGDVFRGETQYF; cdr3_nt: TGTGCCAGCAGGGCCAGAGGGGATGTATTTCGAGGGGAGACCCAGTACTTC
v_call: TRBV10-3; clone_size: NA; j_call: TRBJ1-2; d_call: NA; cdr3_aa: CAISESVVRGAKGGYTF; cdr3_nt: TGTGCCATCAGTGAGTCGGTGGTTAGAGGGGCGAAAGGAGGCTACACCTTC
v_call: TRBV21-1; clone_size: NA; j_call: TRBJ2-3; d_call: NA; cdr3_aa: CASSKVKGGRCTDTQYF; cdr3_nt: TGTGCCAGCAGCAAAGTAAAAGGGGGCCGTTGCACAGATACGCAGTATTTT
v_call: TRBV11-3; clone_size: NA; j_call: TRBJ2-3; d_call: NA; cdr3_aa: CASSPRASISTDTQYF; cdr3_nt: TGTGCCAGCAGCCCCCGGGCCTCGATCAGCACAGATACGCAGTATTTT
v_call: TRBV5-1; clone_size: NA; j_call: TRBJ1-1; d_call: NA; cdr3_aa: CASGVGGSASEAFF; cdr3_nt: TGCGCCAGCGGAGTAGGGGGGTCTGCCTCTGAAGCTTTCTTT
v_call: TRBV20-1; clone_size: many; j_call: TRBJ2-5; d_call: NA; cdr3_aa: CSVLRTADSGETQYF; cdr3_nt: TGCAGTGTTCTACGGACCGCAGATTCCGGAGAGACCCAGTACTTC
v_call: TRBV5-1; clone_size: few; j_call: TRBJ1-1; d_call: TRBD1; cdr3_aa: CASSLADRGRAFF; cdr3_nt: TGCGCCAGCAGCTTGGCAGACAGGGGGCGAGCTTTCTTT
v_call: TRBV7-2; clone_size: NA; j_call: TRBJ2-7; d_call: NA; cdr3_aa: CASSPFGPSYEQYF; cdr3_nt: TGTGCCAGCAGCCCGTTTGGGCCTTCCTACGAGCAGTACTTC
v_call: TRBV6-5; clone_size: NA; j_call: TRBJ2-1; d_call: TRBD2; cdr3_aa: CASSPLGDLAGGPGNEQFF; cdr3_nt: TGTGCCAGCAGCCCTCTGGGGGATCTAGCGGGAGGGCCTGGCAATGAGCAGTTCTTC
v_call: TRBV27; clone_size: many; j_call: TRBJ1-1; d_call: NA; cdr3_aa: CASSSWGMNTEAFF; cdr3_nt: TGTGCCAGCAGTTCGTGGGGAATGAACACTGAAGCTTTCTTT
v_call: TRBV20-1; clone_size: NA; j_call: TRBJ1-5; d_call: NA; cdr3_aa: CSARVGIDQPQHF; cdr3_nt: TGCAGTGCTAGAGTGGGAATAGATCAGCCCCAGCATTTT
v_call: TRBV6-2/TRBV6-3; clone_size: NA; j_call: TRBJ1-5; d_call: NA; cdr3_aa: CASSGRQSMREPQHF; cdr3_nt: TGTGCCAGCAGCGGACGACAGAGCATGAGGGAGCCCCAGCATTTT
v_call: TRBV20-1; clone_size: few; j_call: TRBJ2-5; d_call: NA; cdr3_aa: CSARDLSFPGGTQYF; cdr3_nt: TGCAGTGCTAGAGATCTGTCCTTTCCTGGGGGGACCCAGTACTTC
v_call: TRBV30; clone_size: many; j_call: TRBJ2-7; d_call: TRBD1; cdr3_aa: CASVPRTGYEQYF; cdr3_nt: TGTGCCTCCGTCCCACGGACAGGCTACGAGCAGTACTTC
v_call: TRBV24-1; clone_size: few; j_call: TRBJ2-5; d_call: NA; cdr3_aa: CATSDPRGPQETQYF; cdr3_nt: TGTGCCACCAGTGATCCGCGGGGACCTCAAGAGACCCAGTACTTC